A selection of T cell receptor beta chains follows, all from one sample in a study of shared clonotypes between healthy human individuals. Using immunoSEQ multiplex PCR, the repertoire was profiled, and TCRdb retains in-frame clones only, with some absent. The sample lists about 2.1 million clones, about 93% occurring once. Sequencing was carried out using naive CD8+ T cells from PBMCs. Every receptor here comes from a man younger than 35 in good health. Some clones in this sample may be carry-over from other donors' samples. Both conserved end residues are part of each CDR3. A D gene is named only where the DNA matches it firmly. Size is stated for part of the rows, as once, few or many counts, or as a class when the clone is expanded.

d_call: -
clone_size: -
v_call: TRBV6-6
j_call: TRBJ2-2
cdr3_nt: TGTGCCAGCTTAACAGCCGGGATCACCGGGGAGCTGTTTTTT
cdr3_aa: CASLTAGITGELFF

d_call: TRBD1
clone_size: -
v_call: TRBV29-1
j_call: TRBJ1-5
cdr3_nt: TGCAGCGTTGCCGGGACAGGGGGACCCTATAGCAATCAGCCCCAGCATTTT
cdr3_aa: CSVAGTGGPYSNQPQHF

d_call: -
clone_size: -
v_call: TRBV27
j_call: TRBJ2-2
cdr3_nt: TGTGCCAGCAGTCGACAGAACCCGAACACCGGGGAGCTGTTTTTT
cdr3_aa: CASSRQNPNTGELFF

d_call: -
clone_size: -
v_call: TRBV28
j_call: TRBJ2-1
cdr3_nt: TGTGCCAGCACCGCCGGCCTGGCCTACAATGAGCAGTTCTTC
cdr3_aa: CASTAGLAYNEQFF

d_call: -
clone_size: -
v_call: TRBV27
j_call: TRBJ2-3
cdr3_nt: TGTGCCAGCAGTTTATCGGTGGTTAGCGTGGAGACGCAGTATTTT
cdr3_aa: CASSLSVVSVETQYF

d_call: TRBD2
clone_size: -
v_call: TRBV6-1
j_call: TRBJ2-7
cdr3_nt: TGTGCCAGCAGTGAAGGCACTAGCGGGACGGTAAAGTACTTC
cdr3_aa: CASSEGTSGTVKYF

d_call: TRBD1
clone_size: -
v_call: TRBV27
j_call: TRBJ2-7
cdr3_nt: TGTGCCAGCAGACTAACAGGGGCGCGGTACGAGCAGTACTTC
cdr3_aa: CASRLTGARYEQYF

d_call: -
clone_size: -
v_call: TRBV28
j_call: TRBJ2-7
cdr3_nt: TGTGCCAGCACCACAAGTGGGGGCACCCACTACGAGCAGTACTTC
cdr3_aa: CASTTSGGTHYEQYF

d_call: -
clone_size: -
v_call: TRBV19
j_call: TRBJ1-2
cdr3_nt: TGTGCCAGTAGTAGGAGACCCTATGGCTACACCTTC
cdr3_aa: CASSRRPYGYTF

d_call: -
clone_size: -
v_call: TRBV27
j_call: TRBJ2-7
cdr3_nt: TGTGCCAGCAGACAGACCGGGCGTCCCTACGAGCAGTACTTC
cdr3_aa: CASRQTGRPYEQYF

d_call: -
clone_size: -
v_call: TRBV5-6
j_call: TRBJ2-7
cdr3_nt: TGTGCCAGCAGCTTGCTGGGTTCCTACGAGCAGTACTTC
cdr3_aa: CASSLLGSYEQYF

d_call: -
clone_size: once
v_call: TRBV7-9
j_call: TRBJ2-1
cdr3_nt: TGTGCCAGCAGCTTAGAGGTACCATCTCCGTTCTTC
cdr3_aa: CASSLEVPSPFF

d_call: -
clone_size: -
v_call: TRBV4-3
j_call: TRBJ2-2
cdr3_nt: TGCGCCAGCAGCCAAGAGACAGGCGTCCTAGCAGCCCAACCCCGGGAGCTGTTTTTT
cdr3_aa: CASSQETGVLAAQPRELFF

d_call: -
clone_size: -
v_call: TRBV5-5
j_call: TRBJ1-3
cdr3_nt: TGTGCCAGCAGCTCCCTTAATAGCCCTGGAAACACCATATATTTT
cdr3_aa: CASSSLNSPGNTIYF

d_call: TRBD1
clone_size: -
v_call: TRBV11-2
j_call: TRBJ1-1
cdr3_nt: TGTGCCAGCAGCTCCCGGACAGGAGGCACTGAAGCTTTCTTT
cdr3_aa: CASSSRTGGTEAFF

d_call: -
clone_size: -
v_call: TRBV27
j_call: TRBJ1-2
cdr3_nt: TGTGCCAGCAGTCCGAACGTTTTCTACTATGGCTACACCTTC
cdr3_aa: CASSPNVFYYGYTF

d_call: TRBD1
clone_size: -
v_call: TRBV15
j_call: TRBJ2-1
cdr3_nt: TGTGCCACCAGCAGCCGGGACAGCTACAATGAGCAGTTCTTC
cdr3_aa: CATSSRDSYNEQFF

d_call: -
clone_size: -
v_call: TRBV5-1
j_call: TRBJ2-7
cdr3_nt: TGCGCCAGCAGCCACATAGACAGAAGCTCCTACGAGCAGTACTTC
cdr3_aa: CASSHIDRSSYEQYF

d_call: -
clone_size: once
v_call: TRBV28
j_call: TRBJ1-5
cdr3_nt: TGTGCCAGCAGTTTAAGGAGTAGCAATCAGCCCCAGCATTTT
cdr3_aa: CASSLRSSNQPQHF

d_call: TRBD2
clone_size: -
v_call: TRBV6-1
j_call: TRBJ2-7
cdr3_nt: TGTGCCAGCGGGAAGAAAGGGACTATCCCCTACGAGCAGTACTTC
cdr3_aa: CASGKKGTIPYEQYF

d_call: -
clone_size: -
v_call: TRBV29-1
j_call: TRBJ2-7
cdr3_nt: TGCAGCGTTGCTGGAGAGACCTACGAGCAGTACTTC
cdr3_aa: CSVAGETYEQYF

d_call: -
clone_size: once
v_call: TRBV7-8
j_call: TRBJ2-5
cdr3_nt: TGTGCCAGCAGCTTAGTGGGACAAAAAGAGACCCAGTACTTC
cdr3_aa: CASSLVGQKETQYF

d_call: TRBD1
clone_size: -
v_call: TRBV5-1
j_call: TRBJ2-7
cdr3_nt: TGCGCCAGCAGCTTGGATATGGACAGGGCCTACGAGCAGTACTTC
cdr3_aa: CASSLDMDRAYEQYF

d_call: -
clone_size: -
v_call: TRBV28
j_call: TRBJ1-4
cdr3_nt: TGTGCCAGCAGCCCGGAGGGGCGATATAATGAAAAACTGTTTTTT
cdr3_aa: CASSPEGRYNEKLFF

d_call: TRBD2
clone_size: -
v_call: TRBV7-9
j_call: TRBJ2-2
cdr3_nt: TGTGCCAGCAGCGGTAGCGGGGGAAACACCGGGGAGCTGTTTTTT
cdr3_aa: CASSGSGGNTGELFF

d_call: -
clone_size: -
v_call: TRBV6-5
j_call: TRBJ2-7
cdr3_nt: TGTGCCAGCAGTTTCCTTAGTTCTGTCTACGAGCAGTACTTC
cdr3_aa: CASSFLSSVYEQYF

d_call: -
clone_size: -
v_call: TRBV6-1
j_call: TRBJ1-1
cdr3_nt: TGTGCCAGCAGTGGACAGGAGAACACTGAAGCTTTCTTT
cdr3_aa: CASSGQENTEAFF

d_call: -
clone_size: -
v_call: TRBV5-6
j_call: TRBJ1-2
cdr3_nt: TGTGCCAGCAGCTTGGAACGGTACTATGGCTACACCTTC
cdr3_aa: CASSLERYYGYTF

d_call: TRBD1
clone_size: -
v_call: TRBV19
j_call: TRBJ1-2
cdr3_nt: TGTGCCAGTAGTATGGGACAGGACCCTAACTATGGCTACACCTTC
cdr3_aa: CASSMGQDPNYGYTF

d_call: TRBD2
clone_size: -
v_call: TRBV2
j_call: TRBJ2-1
cdr3_nt: TGTGCCAGCAGTGAAGCGCTAACCCTAGCGGGAGATGTAGAGTTCTTC
cdr3_aa: CASSEALTLAGDVEFF

d_call: -
clone_size: -
v_call: TRBV4-3
j_call: TRBJ1-5
cdr3_nt: TGCGCCAGCAGCCAAGATCTAACGGGCAGGCCCGCCAATCAGCCCCAGCATTTT
cdr3_aa: CASSQDLTGRPANQPQHF

d_call: TRBD2
clone_size: few
v_call: TRBV5-6
j_call: TRBJ2-7
cdr3_nt: TGTGCCAGCAGCTTTGGACTAGCGGGCACATACGAGCAGTACTTC
cdr3_aa: CASSFGLAGTYEQYF

d_call: -
clone_size: -
v_call: TRBV7-9
j_call: TRBJ2-1
cdr3_nt: TGTGCCAGCAGCTTAGCGTACGGGGGCAGATGGGAGCAGTTCTTC
cdr3_aa: CASSLAYGGRWEQFF

d_call: TRBD2
clone_size: -
v_call: TRBV15
j_call: TRBJ2-5
cdr3_nt: TGTGCCACCAGCAGAGATACGGGAGGGGCGGAGACCCAGTACTTC
cdr3_aa: CATSRDTGGAETQYF

d_call: TRBD1
clone_size: -
v_call: TRBV7-2
j_call: TRBJ2-7
cdr3_nt: TGTGCCAGCAGCTTGGACAGGGGGCCATACGAGCAGTACTTC
cdr3_aa: CASSLDRGPYEQYF

d_call: -
clone_size: -
v_call: TRBV27
j_call: TRBJ1-1
cdr3_nt: TGTGCCAGCAGTTCCGAGGGGGGGAACACTGAAGCTTTCTTT
cdr3_aa: CASSSEGGNTEAFF

d_call: -
clone_size: -
v_call: TRBV7-9
j_call: TRBJ1-6
cdr3_nt: TGTGCCAGCAGCTTGACCGAAAGTAATTCACCCCTCCACTTT
cdr3_aa: CASSLTESNSPLHF

d_call: -
clone_size: -
v_call: TRBV2
j_call: TRBJ2-7
cdr3_nt: TGTGCCAGCAGTGAGAGGCTAGCAGTCTACGAGCAGTACTTC
cdr3_aa: CASSERLAVYEQYF

d_call: -
clone_size: -
v_call: TRBV4-3
j_call: TRBJ2-7
cdr3_nt: TGCGCCAGCAGCCAATCTAGGGTTTCCGACTACGAGCAGTACTTC
cdr3_aa: CASSQSRVSDYEQYF

d_call: TRBD2
clone_size: -
v_call: TRBV9
j_call: TRBJ2-1
cdr3_nt: TGTGCCAGCAGCGGTAGCGGGAGAGGTAATGAGCAGTTCTTC
cdr3_aa: CASSGSGRGNEQFF

d_call: -
clone_size: -
v_call: TRBV6-5
j_call: TRBJ1-1
cdr3_nt: TGTGCCAGCAGGGACAGTTTGAACACTGAAGCTTTCTTT
cdr3_aa: CASRDSLNTEAFF

d_call: TRBD2
clone_size: -
v_call: TRBV4-1
j_call: TRBJ2-5
cdr3_nt: TGCGCCAGCAGCCCCACAAGACTAGCGGAGACCCAGTACTTC
cdr3_aa: CASSPTRLAETQYF

d_call: TRBD1
clone_size: -
v_call: TRBV28
j_call: TRBJ1-2
cdr3_nt: TGTGCCAGCAGTTTCGGGAAGGGGGCTCATGGCTACACCTTC
cdr3_aa: CASSFGKGAHGYTF

d_call: -
clone_size: -
v_call: TRBV28
j_call: TRBJ1-5
cdr3_nt: TGTGCCAGCAGTTCCAGCCTTTATCACAGGGATAGCAATCAGCCCCAGCATTTT
cdr3_aa: CASSSSLYHRDSNQPQHF

d_call: TRBD2
clone_size: -
v_call: TRBV9
j_call: TRBJ2-1
cdr3_nt: TGTGCCAGCAGCCCCCGTCCAGGGACTATATACAATGAGCAGTTCTTC
cdr3_aa: CASSPRPGTIYNEQFF

d_call: -
clone_size: -
v_call: TRBV27
j_call: TRBJ2-7
cdr3_nt: TGTGCCAGCAGGCCTCGGGCTAGCGATTTGGACGAGCAGTACTTC
cdr3_aa: CASRPRASDLDEQYF

d_call: TRBD1
clone_size: -
v_call: TRBV7-9
j_call: TRBJ2-7
cdr3_nt: TGTGCCAGCAGCTTAGAGGACAGGACCTACGAGCAGTACTTC
cdr3_aa: CASSLEDRTYEQYF

d_call: -
clone_size: -
v_call: TRBV10-3
j_call: TRBJ2-7
cdr3_nt: TGTGCCATCAGTGACCCCCTATGGGACGGGAGCTCCTACGAGCAGTACTTC
cdr3_aa: CAISDPLWDGSSYEQYF

d_call: TRBD1
clone_size: -
v_call: TRBV7-9
j_call: TRBJ2-5
cdr3_nt: TGTGCCAGCAGCTTTCCCCTAGGGGGCGGGTTAGAGACCCAGTACTTC
cdr3_aa: CASSFPLGGGLETQYF

d_call: TRBD2
clone_size: -
v_call: TRBV4-3
j_call: TRBJ2-2
cdr3_nt: TGCGCCAGCAGCCAAGATAGGGTAGCGGGAGCCTTGAACACCGGGGAGCTGTTTTTT
cdr3_aa: CASSQDRVAGALNTGELFF

d_call: -
clone_size: -
v_call: TRBV27
j_call: TRBJ2-5
cdr3_nt: TGTGCCAGCAGTTTATTGGGCAGATCTGCTCAAGAGACCCAGTACTTC
cdr3_aa: CASSLLGRSAQETQYF

d_call: -
clone_size: -
v_call: TRBV10-1
j_call: TRBJ2-7
cdr3_nt: TGCGCCAGCTCCAAGCGGCAGTACTTC
cdr3_aa: CASSKRQYF

d_call: TRBD1
clone_size: -
v_call: TRBV9
j_call: TRBJ2-2
cdr3_nt: TGTGCCAGCAGCGTCGTGACAGGGGTTGCCGGGGAGCTGTTTTTT
cdr3_aa: CASSVVTGVAGELFF

d_call: -
clone_size: -
v_call: TRBV28
j_call: TRBJ2-1
cdr3_nt: TGTGCCAGCAGTTTGGTGGGACTTTACAATGAGCAGTTCTTC
cdr3_aa: CASSLVGLYNEQFF